This note documents a single TCR beta chain sequence. The record originates from a study of shared clonotypes between healthy human individuals. Naive-designated CD8 cells lacked CD45RO, were positively enriched for CCR7, and omitted terminally differentiated effector memory CD45RA+ cells. The CDR3 sequence is 14 residues long. CDR1 is MDHEN and CDR2 is SYDVKM in the germline V gene. The V and J ends lost 2 bases and 4 bases respectively, with 11 bases between them. Genomic DNA per cell subset filled all wells of several immunoSEQ plates. Using immunoSEQ multiplex PCR, the repertoire was profiled, and TCRdb retains in-frame clones only, with some absent. The data show 2 million to 2.5 million clones, about 92% seen once.

The chain uses TRBV28 and TRBJ1-2; possibly TRBD1 for D (5 bases). The source material was naive CD8+ T cells from PBMCs. This TCR was sampled from a man younger than 35 in good health. Some clones in this sample may be carry-over from other donors' samples. CDR3 sequence reads: CASSLILQGYGYTF. As DNA, the CDR3 is TGTGCCAGCAGTTTAATCCTTCAGGGCTATGGCTACACCTTC.